Below are 26 T cell receptor beta chains sequenced from a single sample in a study of T-cell reconstitution after alpha-beta-depleted transplantation in children. Unique molecular identifiers were incorporated when the TCRbeta library was constructed. One entry per CDR3 protein, called by TCRdb with MiXCR from the PCR reads. The sample has over 150,000 distinct CDR3 sequences, 6.6% seen once. The starting material was PBMCs, obtained before TCRalphabeta/CD19-depleted stem cell transplant. The receptors come from a boy aged 2-9 years with acute lymphoblastic leukemia, due to receive a stem cell transplant.

V usage is TRBV7-6 and J usage is TRBJ2-1; 9 bases fit TRBD2. The CDR3 length is 16 residues. CDR1 is SGHVS and CDR2 is FNYEAQ in the germline V gene. J gave up 2 bases and V 0 bases, and 2 bases lay outside the gene matches. The CDR3 loop is CASSLASGGPYNEQFF. In DNA form, the CDR3 reads TGTGCCAGCAGCTTAGCTAGCGGGGGCCCCTACAATGAGCAGTTCTTC.

This chain uses TRBV2 with TRBJ2-5; 10 positions agree with TRBD1. J was trimmed by 5 bases and V by 8 bases; bases with no gene match: 8. Germline V CDR1 and CDR2: SNHLY, FYNNEI. The CDR3 is made up of 14 amino acids. CDR3 loop: CASVGGTGAETQYF. The CDR3 DNA follows: TGTGCCAGCGTAGGAGGGACAGGGGCTGAGACCCAGTACTTC.

In its sample, this clonotype was seen many times. The junction departs from germline at one end; a sequencing error may be responsible. The CDR3 DNA reads as TGTGCTAGCAGCTTAGGAGGACAGCACACTGAAGCTTTCTTT. This codes for CASSLGGQHTEAFF. The chain is built from TRBV7-7 and TRBJ1-1, with D perhaps matching TRBD1 (6 bases). CDR3 size: 14 residues. Germline V gives CDR1 SSHAT, CDR2 FNYEAQ (reference sequence).

J is TRBJ1-2 and V is TRBV12-3 or TRBV12-4, with D unresolved. The CDR3 length is 11 residues. V lost 6 bases, J lost 8 bases, and 10 bases lay in between. In nucleotides, the CDR3 is TGTGCCAGCAGCTTTTCGGGGGGCTACACCTTC. The encoded protein is CASSFSGGYTF.

This clonotype occurred a few times. CDR3 coding DNA: TGCAGTGCTAGAGACATACAGGGGACTGAAGCTTTCTTT. Translated: CSARDIQGTEAFF. The chain links TRBV20-1 to TRBJ1-1; 7 bases map to TRBD1. With V trimmed by 0 bases and J by 5 bases, 3 bases remained unmatched. CDR1 DFQATT and CDR2 SNEGSKA come from the germline V gene (reference sequence). The CDR3 length is 13 residues.

This clonotype has a count of ten or more. The J gene is TRBJ2-3, the V gene TRBV4-2, with TRBD2 identical over 9 bases. The trim removed 3 bases at V and 5 bases at J, leaving 3 bases unmatched. The length of the CDR3 is 14 residues. Per the germline V gene, CDR1 is LGHNA and CDR2 is YNFKEQ. The CDR3 sequence is CASSQGLAEDTQYF. CDR3 sequence (DNA): TGTGCCAGCAGCCAGGGACTAGCTGAAGATACGCAGTATTTT.

This sequence joins TRBV5-1 and TRBJ2-5; 7 bases match TRBD1. V was clipped by 5 bases and J by 3 bases; unmatched bases: 10. The length of the CDR3 is 15 residues. CDR1 and CDR2 from the germline V gene are SGHRS and YFSETQ. CDR3 amino acids: CASSKRGTAEETQYF. In DNA, the CDR3 is TGCGCCAGCAGTAAAAGGGGGACAGCTGAAGAGACCCAGTACTTC.

On this clonotype itself: A single base separates this from a much larger clone, so it may be a read error. The V gene is TRBV25-1, the J gene TRBJ2-1; D gene ambiguous. The CDR3 is made up of 11 amino acids. Trimming stripped 4 bases from V and 5 bases from J, with 3 bases between. Germline CDR1 MGHDK, CDR2 SYGVNS. DNA of the CDR3: TGTGCCAGCAGTGCACACAATGAGCAGTTCTTC. This translates into CASSAHNEQFF.

This clonotype was seen only a few times. The genes are TRBV25-1 and TRBJ2-7; D may match TRBD1 or TRBD2 (5 bases each). Germline V CDR1 and CDR2: MGHDK, SYGVNS. V lost 7 bases and J 0 bases, leaving 13 bases between the germline ends. The CDR3 runs 14 residues. The CDR3 here is CASTAGTVSYEQYF. The CDR3 nucleotides read TGTGCCAGCACAGCCGGGACCGTCTCCTACGAGCAGTACTTC.

The chain couples TRBV3-1 to TRBJ2-2; D uncertain. V lost 4 bases to trimming and J lost 4 bases, with 10 bases between them. The CDR3 extends over 14 amino acids. Germline assignment: CDR1 LGHDT and CDR2 YNNKEL (reference sequence). The CDR3 DNA reads TGTGCCAGCAGCCGTCTTGTAGGCACCGGGGAGCTGTTTTTT. Encoded protein: CASSRLVGTGELFF.

There are many counts of this clonotype. The chain uses TRBV4-2 and TRBJ1-2; no firm D call. Trimming removed 0 bases from V and 4 bases from J, with 12 bases in between. The length of the CDR3 is 15 residues. CDR1 and CDR2 (germline): LGHNA, YNFKEQ. The CDR3 region has the DNA TGTGCCAGCAGCCAAGATCGCCCCCTCAGCTATGGCTACACCTTC. Residues: CASSQDRPLSYGYTF.

This clonotype has only a few counts. The CDR3 sequence: CASSLARQDRGSPLHF. Written as DNA, the CDR3 is TGCGCCAGCAGCTTGGCCCGGCAGGACAGGGGCTCACCCCTCCACTTT. The V and J genes are TRBV5-1 and TRBJ1-6; 9 bases match TRBD1. The germline V gene has CDR1 SGHRS and CDR2 YFSETQ. The length of the CDR3 is 16 residues. Trimming took 0 bases from V and 10 from J; bases not matched to a gene: 8.

This clonotype was observed at least ten times. The chain uses TRBV6-2 or TRBV6-3 and TRBJ2-7; 9 bases map to TRBD1. Losses at the gene ends were 5 bases for V and 5 bases for J; bases not matched to a gene: 13. This CDR3 contains 16 residues. Germline CDR1 is MNHEY and CDR2 is SVGEGT. CDR3 loop: CASSPFPGTGRHEQYF. CDR3 sequence (DNA): TGTGCCAGCAGTCCCTTCCCCGGGACAGGGCGTCACGAGCAGTACTTC.

This clonotype was counted ten times or more. The CDR3 here is CSASYGQGIYEQYF. In DNA, the CDR3 is TGCAGTGCTAGTTACGGACAGGGTATCTACGAGCAGTACTTC. The V and J genes are TRBV20-1 and TRBJ2-7; 8 nucleotides match TRBD1. The CDR3 runs to 14 residues. V lost 3 bases and J lost 3; bases outside the gene matches: 7. Germline loops: CDR1 DFQATT, CDR2 SNEGSKA (reference sequence).

This clonotype occurred many times. This chain joins TRBV10-3 and TRBJ1-3, with TRBD1 as a possible D gene (6 bases). The CDR3 spans 16 residues. Trimming took off 6 bases at V and 0 bases at J, with 15 bases between the two ends. CDR1 and CDR2 (germline): ENHRY, SYGVKD. The CDR3, as DNA: TGTGCCATCAGGCCCATGAGGGGGGACTCTGGAAACACCATATATTTT. Translated: CAIRPMRGDSGNTIYF.

In its sample, this clonotype was seen many times. The rearrangement links TRBV7-3 to TRBJ2-2; possible D gene TRBD2, 5 bases. The CDR3 loop spans 19 amino acids. Germline CDR1 SGHTA, CDR2 FQGTGA. With 2 bases removed from V and 1 base from J, the gap between germline ends came to 20 bases. For the CDR3, the DNA is TGTGCCAGCAGCTTATTATGGTCCGGGCTAGCCAAGAACACCGGGGAGCTGTTTTTT. It translates to CASSLLWSGLAKNTGELFF.

This clonotype was seen at least ten times. The rearrangement uses TRBV28 and TRBJ2-7; D may be TRBD2 (6 bases). This CDR3 is built from 15 residues. The V and J ends lost 3 bases and 2 bases respectively, with 14 bases between them. Germline lookup yields CDR1 MDHEN and CDR2 SYDVKM. CDR3 in DNA: TGTGCCAGCAGTTTGGGTGGCCTAGCGCCCTACGAGCAGTACTTC. Translation gives CASSLGGLAPYEQYF.

The sample holds many counts of this clonotype. The chain has TRBV29-1 and TRBJ2-7; D unclear. The germline CDR1 and CDR2 sequences are SQVTM and ANQGSEA. Trimming cost V 5 bases and J 3 bases, with 8 bases left between them. The CDR3 sequence is 11 residues long. The CDR3 DNA reads TGCAGCGTTATGGACCTCTACGAGCAGTACTTC. It specifies CSVMDLYEQYF.

This clonotype was recorded many times. The chain joins TRBV29-1 to TRBJ2-7; D is uncertain. Looked up from germline, CDR1 is SQVTM and CDR2 is ANQGSEA. V lost 6 bases to trimming and J lost 6 bases, with 18 bases between them. This CDR3 is 13 amino acids long. CDR3: CSVAHGRVGEQYF. For the CDR3, the DNA is TGCAGCGTAGCCCATGGTAGGGTGGGCGAGCAGTACTTC.

In its sample, this clonotype was seen many times. The J gene is TRBJ1-6, the V gene TRBV3-1; TRBD1 is a possible D gene (5 bases). This CDR3 spans 15 amino acids. Per germline, CDR1 LGHDT and CDR2 YNNKEL (reference sequence). The ends were cut back, 4 bases at V and 5 bases at J, with 12 bases in the middle. CDR3 protein: CASSLSDSDNSPLHF. The CDR3 DNA sequence: TGTGCCAGCAGCCTGAGCGACAGCGATAATTCACCCCTCCACTTT.

This clonotype was found a few times. The chain recombines TRBV7-8 with TRBJ2-7; a possible D gene is TRBD1 (6 bases). Per germline, CDR1 SGHVS and CDR2 FQNEAQ. V lost 5 bases and J 7 bases, leaving 18 bases between the germline ends. This CDR3 spans 14 amino acids. The CDR3 here is CASSLGQKMGEQYF. CDR3 sequence (DNA): TGTGCCAGCAGCCTAGGACAGAAGATGGGGGAGCAGTACTTC.

This clonotype appeared many times. This chain joins TRBV12-3 or TRBV12-4 and TRBJ2-7; no definite D call. The CDR3 extends over 13 amino acids. V was trimmed by 5 bases and J by 3 bases, leaving 11 bases between them. The CDR3 DNA is TGTGCCAGCAGTCCCTCCGTCGGCTACGAGCAGTACTTC. This sequence encodes CASSPSVGYEQYF.

CDR3 nucleotide sequence: TGTGCCAGCAATCGGAAGGCAGGGCCGGGGAATTCACCCCTCCACTTT. The encoded protein is CASNRKAGPGNSPLHF. V gene TRBV6-1 combines with J gene TRBJ1-6, with D perhaps matching TRBD1 (5 bases). V was trimmed by 7 bases and J by 7 bases, leaving 20 bases between them. CDR3 length: 16 amino acids. Germline V gene lookup returns CDR1 MNHNS and CDR2 SASEGT.

This clonotype was picked up many times. The genes are TRBV29-1 and TRBJ2-7; a weak D match, TRBD2 (6 bases). Looked up from germline, CDR1 is SQVTM and CDR2 is ANQGSEA. Trimming stripped 7 bases from V and 7 bases from J, with 14 bases between. The length of the CDR3 is 11 residues. This chain's CDR3 is CSGQVRGEQYF. The CDR3 nucleotides are TGCAGCGGGCAGGTGCGGGGTGAGCAGTACTTC.

The chain has TRBV20-1 and TRBJ1-2, with D perhaps matching TRBD1 (6 bases). This CDR3 contains 15 residues. The germline gives CDR1 DFQATT, CDR2 SNEGSKA (reference sequence). Trimming shortened V by 1 base and J by 3 bases, and 15 bases separated the two germline ends. CDR3 residues: CSARVWGAGDYGYTF. CDR3 bases: TGCAGTGCTAGAGTCTGGGGGGCTGGTGACTATGGCTACACCTTC.

In this sample, this clonotype turned up many times. The chain recombines TRBV29-1 with TRBJ2-7; 7 nucleotides match TRBD1. Trimming at V came to 8 bases and at J to 5 bases, leaving 9 bases not matched to a gene. The CDR3 length is 12 residues. Germline V gene lookup returns CDR1 SQVTM and CDR2 ANQGSEA. The CDR3 DNA is TGCAGCCCTGGGGACAGTTCACACGAGCAGTACTTC. Residues: CSPGDSSHEQYF.